The sequence of this TCR beta chain was determined in a study of STAT3 mutations in large granular lymphocyte leukemia. The wider study: Roughly half the longitudinally sequenced T-LGLL patients had canonical STAT3 mutations. Immunosuppressive therapy was given to more than half of T-LGLL patients. Whole-study results and caveats: Clonal expansion was inferred from samples taken at other timepoints. Every T-cell large granular lymphocyte leukemia patient had at least one immunodominant TCR beta clonotype.

TCRbeta libraries averaged around 37,000 productive templates per sample. Method: immunoSEQ multiplex PCR; TCRdb's copy keeps in-frame clones and lacks some. The repertoire has roughly 31,000 clones, around 80% of them found once; the top ten carry around 28%. To note about this clone: Its target is unknown.

Source material: peripheral blood mononuclear cells. This TCR was recovered from a woman in her forties or fifties with T-cell large granular lymphocyte leukemia. Some clones in this sample may be carry-over from other donors' samples.

The CDR3 is CASSSTSGLNEQFF. As DNA, the CDR3 is TGTGCCAGCAGCTCTACTAGCGGGCTTAATGAGCAGTTCTTC. V and J are TRBV7-9 and TRBJ2-1, with 9 bases lining up with TRBD2. The germline gives CDR1 SEHNR, CDR2 FQNEAQ (reference sequence). After removal of 4 bases from V and 7 bases from J, the junction contained 5 bases not matched to a gene. The CDR3 contains 14 residues.